Below, 2 T cell receptor beta chains from the same sample are listed, as sequenced in a study of siplizumab effects on memory and regulatory T cells. This table comes from immunoSEQ multiplex PCR, and its TCRdb copy is limited to in-frame clones, with some not included. The sample has over 85,000 clones; roughly 92% are singletons. Material: CD4+ T cells sorted from blood. The receptors were sampled from a human donor in good health.

This chain connects TRBV11-2 to TRBJ1-5, with no clear D. The CDR3 consists of 13 residues. The germline gives CDR1 SGHAT, CDR2 FQNNGV. V lost 4 bases and J lost 6, with 10 bases in between. The chain's CDR3 is CASSYREGQPQHF. The CDR3, as DNA: TGTGCCAGCAGCTATAGGGAGGGTCAGCCCCAGCATTTT.

The sample holds one count of this clone. The V and J genes are TRBV18 and TRBJ1-2; D is perhaps TRBD1 (5 bases). Germline CDR1 and CDR2: KGHSH and LQKENI. V shed 6 bases and J shed 4 bases, with 15 bases lying between them. The CDR3 loop spans 14 amino acids. The DNA for the CDR3 is TGTGCCAGCTCCCAAGGGACGGGAGCCTATGGCTACACCTTC. Its translation: CASSQGTGAYGYTF.